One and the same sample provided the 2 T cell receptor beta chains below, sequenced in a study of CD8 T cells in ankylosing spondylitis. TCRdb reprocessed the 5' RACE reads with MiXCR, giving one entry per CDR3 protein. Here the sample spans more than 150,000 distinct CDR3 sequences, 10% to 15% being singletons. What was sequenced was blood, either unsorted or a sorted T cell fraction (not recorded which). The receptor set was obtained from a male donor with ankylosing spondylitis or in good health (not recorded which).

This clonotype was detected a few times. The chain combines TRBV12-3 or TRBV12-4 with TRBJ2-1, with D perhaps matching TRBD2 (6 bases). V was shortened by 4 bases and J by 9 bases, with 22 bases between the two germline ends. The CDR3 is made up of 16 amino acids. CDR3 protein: CASSSFTGLGKGEQFF. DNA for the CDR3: TGTGCCAGCAGTTCCTTTACGGGACTGGGGAAGGGTGAGCAGTTCTTC.

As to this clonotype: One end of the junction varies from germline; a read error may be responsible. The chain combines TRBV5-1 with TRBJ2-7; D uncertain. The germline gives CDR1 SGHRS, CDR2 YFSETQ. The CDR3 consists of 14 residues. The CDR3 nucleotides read TGCGCCAGCAGCTTGGGCGACGGGTTCTACGAGCAGCACTTC. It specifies CASSLGDGFYEQHF.